The clone carrying this T cell receptor beta chain was detected many times. What it binds is not known. Patients aged 18 to 65 had newly diagnosed hyperthyroidism of under 2 months' duration. Using around 10 ml of fresh peripheral blood, PBMCs were prepared. This entry comes from a study of T cells in Graves' hyperthyroidism and ophthalmopathy. The overall study: Any treatment followed the collection of peripheral blood at initial diagnosis.

Germline loops: CDR1 SGDLS, CDR2 YYNGEE. V shed 3 bases and J shed 2 bases, with 15 bases lying between them. The CDR3 spans 15 residues. What was amplified from RNA transcripts were TCR beta CDR3 regions. When the TCR CDR3 underwent first-round RT-PCR, the HTBI primer set was used. TCRdb processed the multiplex PCR reads anew with MiXCR; each CDR3 protein has one entry. In the table there are hundreds of thousands of distinct CDR3 sequences, approximately 15% of which are singletons. Whole-study findings and limits: In blood, most of the thyroid clonotypes expanded above 0.001 were also present.

The sample taken for sequencing was blood. The J gene is TRBJ2-7, the V gene TRBV9; TRBD1 is a possible D gene (6 bases). This sequence was found in a young woman with Graves' hyperthyroidism. CDR3 in amino acids: CASSAAQGRAYEQYF. The CDR3 DNA is TGTGCCAGCAGCGCCGCCCAGGGGAGAGCCTACGAGCAGTACTTC.